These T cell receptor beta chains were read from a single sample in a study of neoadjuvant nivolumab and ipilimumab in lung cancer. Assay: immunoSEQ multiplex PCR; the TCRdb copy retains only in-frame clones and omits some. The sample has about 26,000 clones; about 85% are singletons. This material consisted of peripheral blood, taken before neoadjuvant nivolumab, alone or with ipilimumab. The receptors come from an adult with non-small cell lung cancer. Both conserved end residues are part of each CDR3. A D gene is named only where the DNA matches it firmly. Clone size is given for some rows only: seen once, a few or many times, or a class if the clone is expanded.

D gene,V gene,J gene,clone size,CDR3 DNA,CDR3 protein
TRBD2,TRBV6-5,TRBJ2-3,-,TGTGCCAGCAGATCTAGCGGGGGCGAAGATACGCAGTATTTT,CASRSSGGEDTQYF
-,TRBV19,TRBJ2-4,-,TGTGCCAGTAGTATCAGTTTTCCATCTCCCCAAAACATTCAGTACTTC,CASSISFPSPQNIQYF
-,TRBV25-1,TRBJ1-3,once,TGTGCCAGCAGTGAATCCGGCCGGGCGCACACCATATATTTT,CASSESGRAHTIYF
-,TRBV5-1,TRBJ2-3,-,TGCGCCAGCAGCTTGGCGCAGGTGGGAGATACGCAGTATTTT,CASSLAQVGDTQYF
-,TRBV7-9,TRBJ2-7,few,TGTGCCAGCAGCGCGGGGTCCTACTACGAGCAGTACTTC,CASSAGSYYEQYF
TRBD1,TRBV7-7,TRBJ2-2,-,TGTGCCAGCAGCTTAGGGACAGGGAAGGCAGGGGAGCTGTTTTTT,CASSLGTGKAGELFF
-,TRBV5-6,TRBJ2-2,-,TGTGCCAGCAGTAAAACGGGACGTTGGGCCGGGGAGCTGTTTTTT,CASSKTGRWAGELFF
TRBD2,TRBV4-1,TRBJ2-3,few,TGCGCCAGCAGCCACGGACTAGCGCCAGATACGCAGTATTTT,CASSHGLAPDTQYF
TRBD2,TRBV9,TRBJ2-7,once,TGTGCCAGCAGCGTAGGACTAGCGGGGCCCTACGAGCAGTACTTC,CASSVGLAGPYEQYF
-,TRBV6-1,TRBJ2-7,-,TGTGCCAGCAAAGGGCAAGGGGGGGGTTACGAGCAGTACTTC,CASKGQGGGYEQYF
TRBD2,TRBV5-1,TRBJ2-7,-,TGCGCCAGCAGCAGCGGGGGAGACTCCTACGAGCAGTACTTC,CASSSGGDSYEQYF
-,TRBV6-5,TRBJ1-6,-,TGTGCCAGCTCCGGACGGAATAATTCACCCCTCCACTTT,CASSGRNNSPLHF
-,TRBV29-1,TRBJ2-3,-,TGCAGCGTGGGATCCACAGATACGCAGTATTTT,CSVGSTDTQYF
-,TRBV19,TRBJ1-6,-,TGTGCCAGTAGTATAGATCCAGGGAGCGGATCACCCCTCCACTTT,CASSIDPGSGSPLHF
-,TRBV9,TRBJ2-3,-,TGTGCCAGCAGCGTAGGGACAGCTAGCACAGATACGCAGTATTTT,CASSVGTASTDTQYF
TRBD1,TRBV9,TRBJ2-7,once,TGTGCCAGCAGCGTAGGGCGCAGGGGGCAAATCTACGAGCAGTACTTC,CASSVGRRGQIYEQYF
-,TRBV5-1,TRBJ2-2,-,TGCGCCAGCAGGGTACCCTCCGGGGGAAGCGTTGTCGGGGAGCTGTTTTTT,CASRVPSGGSVVGELFF
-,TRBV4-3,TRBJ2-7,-,TGCGCCAGCAGCCGGGGACGGGGCTACGAGCAGTACTTC,CASSRGRGYEQYF
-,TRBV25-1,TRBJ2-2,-,TGTGCCAGCAGTGAACCGAACACCGGGGAGCTGTTTTTT,CASSEPNTGELFF
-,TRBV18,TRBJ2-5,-,TGTGCCAGCTCACCACGAGGGGGGCACGAGACCCAGTACTTC,CASSPRGGHETQYF
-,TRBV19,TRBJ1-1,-,TGTGCCAGTAGTATCTTCCCACGGGAAGCTTTCTTT,CASSIFPREAFF
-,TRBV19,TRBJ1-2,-,TGTGCCAGTAGTATATCTACTACCTATGGCTACACCTTC,CASSISTTYGYTF
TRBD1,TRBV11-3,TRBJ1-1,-,TGTGCCAGCAGCTTAGATTCGACAGGGCTCACTGAAGCTTTCTTT,CASSLDSTGLTEAFF
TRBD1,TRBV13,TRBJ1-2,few,TGTGCCAGCAGCCTGACAGGGAACTCCTATGGCTACACCTTC,CASSLTGNSYGYTF
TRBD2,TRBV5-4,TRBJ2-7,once,TGTGCCAGCAGCTCGGGGGGTCTAATCTACGAGCAGTACTTC,CASSSGGLIYEQYF
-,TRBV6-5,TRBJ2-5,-,TGTGCCAGCAGGGACGCCCAAGAGACCCAGTACTTC,CASRDAQETQYF
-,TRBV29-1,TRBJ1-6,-,TGCAGCGTTTGGGAGGGGCATAATTCACCCCTCCACTTT,CSVWEGHNSPLHF
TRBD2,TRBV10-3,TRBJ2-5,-,TGTGCCATCAGTGAGCGGCGGGGGGCTGTACAAGAGACCCAGTACTTC,CAISERRGAVQETQYF
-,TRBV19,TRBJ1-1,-,TGTGCCAGTAGTAAGAGGGGAAGCCACACTGAAGCTTTCTTT,CASSKRGSHTEAFF